This record looks at one TCR beta chain sequence and its context. What this receptor recognizes is not known. The record has no base qualities; no much larger clone is one base away. Including the terminal cysteine and phenylalanine, the CDR3 comprises 13 residues. CDR3 DNA only is kept here, 39 bases in frame from base 1. From V the trimming removes 5 bases and from J it removes 12 bases, while the gene matches leave 11 bases of the junction unaccounted for. The library came from 5' RACE. The instrument given in TCRdb is Illumina HiSeq 2000. Template switching added a universal primer binding site, and the final cDNA carried a unique molecular identifier that allowed TCR cDNA molecules to be counted accurately. Specific primers in the conserved constant-segment region were used to synthesize first-strand cDNA for the TCR alpha and beta chains. To control for contamination, every cDNA library carried two barcodes: a SMART-Mk sample barcode plus Illumina barcodes. TruSeq adapter sequences, together with Illumina sample barcodes, were added in two successive PCR steps. The TCR alpha and beta cDNA libraries were sequenced on the Illumina HiSeq platform using custom primers. The authors' pipeline ran thus. MiGEC was used to process raw reads and extract unique molecular identifiers, and MiXCR was used to find CDR3 positions. Recombination models were inferred per individual with the repgenHMM and IGoR tools using an EM algorithm. Shared clonotypes were analyzed with the tcR package in R, and sharing was normalized by the product of cloneset sizes. Out-of-frame nonproductive sequences were analyzed to study raw recombination free of thymic and clonal selection effects. TCRdb applied fastp at Q25 and MiXCR to the public reads, then kept only in-frame beta chains. Every distinct CDR3 protein forms one entry, paired with its most common genes and DNA. These V and J calls derive from TCRdb rather than the authors' analysis. For this sample there are hundreds of thousands of distinct CDR3 sequences; under 9% appear just once. The ten top clones hold 0.85% to 1% of the sample.

All donors were healthy Caucasians. Three pairs of female monozygotic twins, all aged about 18 to 30 years, were included in the twin cohort. RNA for TCR libraries was isolated from peripheral blood mononuclear cells. This sample is drawn from a study of identical twins listed by TCRdb under 2016. Notes on the research overall: To test whether fetal clonotypes persist, this study deep-sequenced TCR alpha and beta repertoires from monozygotic twins, from unrelated adults of various ages, and from cord blood. To rule out contamination, the twin experiments were replicated at different times with different library preparation protocols. The study at large found these results: Because the same donors could not be followed over many years, conclusions were based on cross-sectional statistical analysis. Abundant cord blood beta clonotypes carried fewer insertions; young adult naive repertoires showed a weaker similar trend, while memory repertoires showed none. Invariant T cells such as MAIT and iNKT could partly confound zero-insertion analyses, though diverse VJ usage argued against this for most clonotypes. Recombination models systematically underestimated out-of-frame TCR alpha sharing in monozygotic twins but agreed with sharing between unrelated individuals. In beta out-of-frame sequences, excess twin sharing was weaker, because having fewer shared sequences lowered the signal-to-noise ratio. Compared with coincidental sharing between unrelated individuals, an excess of low generation-probability sequences was observed among out-of-frame TCR alpha sequences shared between twins.

The sample was also reused in another study, on yellow fever vaccine responses in identical twins. Reported in the second study: According to the authors, in identical twins the way T cells responded to vaccination appeared partly convergent and partly personalized. Focusing on identical twins, the study followed the T cell clones that responded to the vaccine, and did so with precision.

The TCR comes from a woman in her late teens or twenties in good health. The sequence joins TRBV12-3 or TRBV12-4 to TRBJ2-3, with 7 bases matching TRBD2. The specimen sequenced was PBMCs. This receptor has the CDR3 CASSPKGGTIQYF. Here is the DNA: TGTGCCAGCAGTCCCAAGGGAGGGACTATACAGTATTTT.